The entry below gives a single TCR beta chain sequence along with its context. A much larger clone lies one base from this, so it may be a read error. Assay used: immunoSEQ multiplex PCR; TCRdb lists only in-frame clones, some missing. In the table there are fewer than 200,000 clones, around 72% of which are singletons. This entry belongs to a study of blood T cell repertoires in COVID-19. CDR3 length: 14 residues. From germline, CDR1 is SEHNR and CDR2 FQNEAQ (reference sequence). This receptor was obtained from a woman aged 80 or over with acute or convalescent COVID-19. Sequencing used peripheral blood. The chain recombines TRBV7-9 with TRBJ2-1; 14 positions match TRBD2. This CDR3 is CANSGLAGGNEQFF. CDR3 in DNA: TGTGCCAACAGCGGACTAGCGGGAGGCAATGAGCAGTTCTTC. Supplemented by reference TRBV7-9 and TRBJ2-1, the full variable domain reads DTGVSQNPRHKITKRGQNVTFRCDPISEHNRLYWYRQTLGQGPEFLTYFQNEAQLEKSRLLSDRFSAERPKGSFSTLEIQRTEQGDSAMYLCANSGLAGGNEQFFGPGTRLTVL.